A single sample is the source of the 12 T cell receptor beta chains below, sequenced in a study of control samples from healthy donors and cancer patients. The method was immunoSEQ multiplex PCR; TCRdb's version includes in-frame clones alone and lacks a portion of them. The table shows about 120,000 clones, with over 75% occurring only once. Sequencing was carried out using PBMCs. Receptors were obtained from a woman in her 50s with colorectal cancer.

V usage is TRBV30 and J usage is TRBJ1-2; possible D gene TRBD1, 5 bases. The length of the CDR3 is 12 residues. The germline V gene has CDR1 GTSNPN and CDR2 SVGIG (reference sequence). V lost 3 bases and J 4 bases, leaving 9 bases between the germline ends. Written as DNA, the CDR3 is TGTGCCTGGAGCCCTCAGGGCTATGGCTACACCTTC. Its protein product is CAWSPQGYGYTF.

The chain is built from TRBV5-1 and TRBJ2-1, with D perhaps being TRBD1 or TRBD2 (6 bases each). Germline V gene data show CDR1 as SGHRS and CDR2 as YFSETQ. The ends were cut back, 6 bases at V and 1 base at J, with 17 bases in the middle. This CDR3 comprises 16 residues. The CDR3 protein is CASKRGGLGSYNEQFF. DNA for the CDR3: TGCGCCAGCAAGCGAGGGGGGCTTGGATCCTACAATGAGCAGTTCTTC.

The chain employs TRBV7-8 and TRBJ1-5; 7 positions match TRBD1. Germline V CDR1 and CDR2: SGHVS, FQNEAQ. The CDR3 spans 12 residues. The V gene end was trimmed by 5 bases and the J gene end by 9 bases; junction bases not matched to a gene: 4. CDR3 residues: CASSLNRGPQHF. Here the CDR3 DNA reads TGTGCCAGCAGCCTTAACAGGGGGCCCCAGCATTTT. Combining the CDR3 with reference TRBV7-8 and TRBJ1-5 gives the whole variable domain GAGVSQSPRYKVAKRGQDVALRCDPISGHVSLFWYQQALGQGPEFLTYFQNEAQLDKSGLPSDRFFAERPEGSVSTLKIQRTQQEDSAVYLCASSLNRGPQHFGDGTRLSIL.

In nucleotides, the CDR3 is TGTGCCAGCAGCTTTACTAGCGGCAACACAGATACGCAGTATTTT. Its protein product is CASSFTSGNTDTQYF. The rearrangement links TRBV9 to TRBJ2-3, with TRBD2 matching over 8 bases. The CDR3 length is 15 residues. The germline gives CDR1 SGDLS, CDR2 YYNGEE. Germline trimming cut 4 bases from V and 2 bases from J; bases unmatched to any gene: 6.

About this clone: Additional DNA sequences in this sample encode the identical CDR3. The genes are TRBV19 and TRBJ1-1; D ambiguous. The V and J ends lost 3 bases and 3 bases respectively, with 14 bases between them. CDR1 and CDR2 from the germline V gene are LNHDA and SQIVND (reference sequence). The length of the CDR3 is 15 residues. CDR3 amino acids: CASSIGPGRDTEAFF. As DNA, the CDR3 is TGTGCCAGTAGTATCGGCCCGGGCCGCGACACTGAAGCTTTCTTT.

This clone has just one count. V gene TRBV28 combines with J gene TRBJ2-3; 8 bases are a match to TRBD2. V shed 4 bases, J shed 1 base, and the junction held 10 bases outside the gene matches. The CDR3 sequence is 17 residues long. The germline CDR1 and CDR2 sequences are MDHEN and SYDVKM. The CDR3 nucleotides read TGTGCCAGCAGTTCTAGCGGGCGCCCCGCTCGCACAGATACGCAGTATTTT. Translation gives CASSSSGRPARTDTQYF. Full variable domain (remainder filled in from reference TRBV28 and TRBJ2-3): DVKVTQSSRYLVKRTGEKVFLECVQDMDHENMFWYRQDPGLGLRLIYFSYDVKMKEKGDIPEGYSVSREKKERFSLILESASTNQTSMYLCASSSSGRPARTDTQYFGPGTRLTVL.

This clone was detected only a few times. The chain links TRBV15 to TRBJ1-5; D is uncertain. This CDR3 has 14 residues. Germline V gene data show CDR1 as LNHNV and CDR2 as YYDKDF (reference sequence). V was trimmed by 0 bases and J by 4 bases, leaving 7 bases between them. The CDR3 region is CATSRDLWNQPQHF. In DNA form, the CDR3 reads TGTGCCACCAGCAGAGATCTTTGGAATCAGCCCCAGCATTTT.

The chain has TRBV6-5 and TRBJ2-3, with 8 bases matching TRBD1. The CDR3 is made up of 13 amino acids. J gave up 5 bases and V 9 bases, and 7 bases lay outside the gene matches. Germline CDR1 MNHEY, CDR2 SVGAGI. For the CDR3, the DNA is TGTGCCAGTGAGGACAGGGCGGGAGATACGCAGTATTTT. Protein: CASEDRAGDTQYF.

V and J are TRBV7-2 and TRBJ2-7; 10 nucleotides match TRBD2. The trim removed 0 bases at V and 4 bases at J, leaving 6 bases unmatched. Germline V gene data show CDR1 as SGHTA and CDR2 as FQGNSA. This CDR3 region has 16 residues. The CDR3 region is CASSLASGGSLYEQYF. In nucleotides, the CDR3 is TGTGCCAGCAGCTTAGCTAGCGGGGGGTCGCTGTACGAGCAGTACTTC.

The V call is TRBV18, the J call TRBJ2-5; D might be TRBD1 (5 bases). V lost 3 bases to trimming and J lost 2 bases, with 7 bases between them. This CDR3 spans 13 amino acids. Germline V gives CDR1 KGHSH, CDR2 LQKENI. The CDR3: CASSPNRQETQYF. In DNA form, the CDR3 reads TGTGCCAGCTCACCCAACAGGCAAGAGACCCAGTACTTC.

DNA for the CDR3: TGTGCCAGCAGTTACGAGGCACTCAATCAGCCCCAGCATTTT. This gives the protein CASSYEALNQPQHF. The rearrangement joins TRBV6-6 to TRBJ1-5, with unresolved D. Germline V gene sequence: CDR1 MNHNY, CDR2 SVGAGI (reference sequence). The V end lost 2 bases, the J end lost 3 bases, and 8 bases lay between the germline ends. CDR3 length: 14 amino acids.

V is TRBV19 and J is TRBJ2-3; 8 positions match TRBD2. Per germline, CDR1 LNHDA and CDR2 SQIVND (reference sequence). This CDR3 has 18 amino acids. V lost 5 bases and J lost 6; bases outside the gene matches: 19. The CDR3, as DNA: TGTGCCAGTAGTCTTCAAGGGCCGGGACTAGAGGGCCCCGATACGCAGTATTTT. This codes for CASSLQGPGLEGPDTQYF.